The following is a T cell receptor (beta chain) sequence with its context. The table came from immunoSEQ multiplex PCR; TCRdb's copy has only in-frame clones and leaves some out. Found here are roughly 160,000 clones, around nine tenths of them singletons; the top ten hold nearly 5%. The data originate from a study of control samples from healthy donors and cancer patients. Trimming stripped 1 base from V and 6 bases from J, with 8 bases between. This CDR3 is built from 13 residues. Looked up from germline, CDR1 is KGHDR and CDR2 is SFDVKD. The chain has TRBV24-1 and TRBJ1-2, with D possibly being TRBD1 (5 bases). The material sequenced was blood. This TCR was recovered from a woman younger than 45 in good health. The CDR3 loop is CATSDFPGNGYTF. CDR3 in DNA: TGTGCCACCAGTGATTTTCCAGGGAATGGCTACACCTTC.